These 9 T cell receptor beta chains came from one sample sequenced in a study of blood T cell repertoires in COVID-19. Clones were sequenced by immunoSEQ multiplex PCR, and TCRdb holds only the in-frame ones, with some missing. The sample lists about 190,000 clones; under 90% were seen once. The specimen sequenced was peripheral blood. All receptors come from a man aged 40-49 years with acute or convalescent COVID-19.

This chain connects TRBV27 to TRBJ1-1; D remains ambiguous. CDR1 is MNHEY and CDR2 is SMNVEV in the germline V gene (reference sequence). This CDR3 spans 14 amino acids. V gave up 2 bases and J gave up 3 bases, with 10 bases separating them. CDR3 region: CASSLTDTHTEAFF. DNA for the CDR3: TGTGCCAGCAGTTTAACCGACACACACACTGAAGCTTTCTTT.

The V call is TRBV11-2, the J call TRBJ1-4, with 7 bases aligning to TRBD1. The germline CDR1 and CDR2 sequences are SGHAT and FQNNGV. The CDR3 consists of 15 residues. With 2 bases clipped from V and 3 bases from J, the junction kept 3 bases outside the gene matches. In DNA form, the CDR3 reads TGTGCCAGCAGCTTATTGGGACAGCCTAATGAAAAACTGTTTTTT. Translated, it gives CASSLLGQPNEKLFF.

Only one count was recorded for this clone. V usage is TRBV10-1 and J usage is TRBJ1-4; possible D gene TRBD1, 6 bases. This CDR3 contains 15 residues. The germline V and J ends were trimmed by 9 bases and 3 bases, with 17 bases remaining between them. The germline CDR1 and CDR2 sequences are WNHNN and SYGVQD (reference sequence). The CDR3 DNA reads as TGCGCCAGTCCTACACCGGGGGGGCCTAATGAAAAACTGTTTTTT. It translates to CASPTPGGPNEKLFF.

This clone was seen more than once but under ten times. The chain carries TRBV4-2 and TRBJ1-5; D not certain. The CDR3 is 15 residues long. The V gene lost 0 bases and the J gene lost 3 bases, with 9 bases spanning the gap. Germline V CDR1 and CDR2: LGHNA, YNFKEQ. This CDR3 is CASSQDQNLNQPQHF. The CDR3 coding sequence is TGTGCCAGCAGCCAAGATCAGAATCTCAATCAGCCCCAGCATTTT.

The gene calls are TRBV2 and TRBJ2-2; no clear D. Germline V lookup: CDR1 SNHLY, CDR2 FYNNEI. Trimming left V 1 base short and J 1 base short, with 4 bases between. The CDR3 has 14 amino acids. The CDR3 sequence is CASSEGQNTGELFF. For the CDR3, the DNA is TGTGCCAGCAGTGAAGGACAGAACACCGGGGAGCTGTTTTTT.

The V gene is TRBV7-8, the J gene TRBJ1-6, with TRBD1 matching over 7 bases. V dropped 3 bases and J dropped 5; count of bases not matched to a gene: 1. This CDR3 is built from 14 residues. Germline CDR1 is SGHVS and CDR2 is FQNEAQ. The CDR3 nucleotides read TGTGCCAGCAGCTTGGGGACAGATAATTCACCCCTCCACTTT. This codes for CASSLGTDNSPLHF.

The rearrangement links TRBV7-2 to TRBJ2-5, with a tentative D call TRBD2 (6 bases). Germline CDR1 reads SGHTA; CDR2 reads FQGNSA. Trimming removed 3 bases from V and 3 bases from J, with 14 bases in between. The CDR3 loop spans 15 amino acids. CDR3 coding DNA: TGTGCCAGCAGCTTCACCCTGGGCGGGGAAGAGACCCAGTACTTC. As protein: CASSFTLGGEETQYF. The variable domain in full, completed from reference TRBV7-2 and TRBJ2-5, reads GAGVSQSPSNKVTEKGKDVELRCDPISGHTALYWYRQSLGQGLEFLIYFQGNSAPDKSGLPSDRFSAERTGGSVSTLTIQRTQQEDSAVYLCASSFTLGGEETQYFGPGTRLLVL.

This sequence joins TRBV5-1 and TRBJ2-7, with D perhaps matching TRBD2 (5 bases). Germline assignment: CDR1 SGHRS and CDR2 YFSETQ. The CDR3 runs to 14 residues. The V and J ends lost 4 bases and 2 bases respectively, with 13 bases between them. The CDR3: CASSGETGAYEQYF. The CDR3 region has the DNA TGCGCCAGCAGCGGGGAGACGGGTGCCTACGAGCAGTACTTC.

This chain uses TRBV7-2 with TRBJ2-7; 10 bases line up with TRBD1. The J segment lost 2 bases and the V segment lost 5 bases, leaving 6 bases of the junction unmatched. The CDR3 has 15 residues. The V gene's germline CDR1 is SGHTA and CDR2 FQGNSA. The DNA of the CDR3 is TGTGCCAGCAGCCCTCGGACAGGGGGTACCTACGAGCAGTACTTC. Protein sequence: CASSPRTGGTYEQYF.